This T cell receptor (beta chain) was sequenced during a study of blood T cells in healthy people across ages. Study-wide findings and caveats: It was not possible, with unsorted PBMCs, to conclusively compare naive and antigen-experienced cells.

Sample-barcoded 5' priming and a J-beta primer mix drove a second PCR of roughly 7 to 11 cycles. TCRdb re-called the 5' RACE reads through MiXCR, storing one row per CDR3 protein. The data contain about 1,800,000 distinct CDR3 sequences, roughly 27% of them singletons. Total RNA amounts of at least 6 micrograms were extracted per sample. The sample holds one count of this clonotype. What it recognizes is unknown. Material: blood. The clonotype comes from a woman aged 25-40 years in good health.

The CDR3 bases are TGTGCCACCAGCAAACCGAAAGAGAATGGCGCAGATACGCAGTATTTT. Amino acid sequence: CATSKPKENGADTQYF. The chain is built from TRBV15 and TRBJ2-3; unclear D gene. Germline loops: CDR1 LNHNV, CDR2 YYDKDF (reference sequence). The ends were cut back, 4 bases at V and 4 bases at J, with 18 bases in the middle. There are 16 residues in the CDR3.